A selection of T cell receptor beta chains follows, all from one sample in a study of spatial heterogeneity in lung cancer. TCRdb analysed the 5' RACE reads with MiXCR anew, one entry per CDR3 protein. In the table there are about 100,000 distinct CDR3 sequences, roughly 4.5% of which are singletons. The sample was lung tumor tissue, taken at surgery. The receptors were sampled from a male donor with early-stage non-small cell lung cancer. Both conserved end residues are part of each CDR3. The order of the fields is J gene, clone size, D gene, V gene, CDR3 protein, CDR3 DNA. A D gene is named only where the DNA matches it firmly. Clone size is given for some rows only: seen once, a few or many times, or a class if the clone is expanded.

TRBJ1-6	NA	TRBD1	TRBV4-2	CASSQVTGKGSPLHF	TGTGCCAGCAGCCAAGTGACAGGGAAGGGATCACCCCTCCACTTT
TRBJ2-1	many	NA	TRBV28	CASSFYRGTEQFF	TGTGCCAGCAGTTTTTACCGGGGAACTGAGCAGTTCTTC
TRBJ1-3	many	NA	TRBV5-1	CASSEDTPPRKSGNTIYF	TGCGCCAGCAGCGAGGATACACCTCCGCGAAAATCTGGAAACACCATATATTTT
TRBJ2-3	NA	NA	TRBV2	CASTRLTDTQYF	TGTGCCAGCACCCGACTCACAGATACGCAGTATTTT
TRBJ2-1	many	NA	TRBV7-8	CASSLAFGTGAQFF	TGTGCCAGCAGCTTAGCCTTCGGCACCGGGGCGCAGTTCTTC
TRBJ2-1	many	NA	TRBV27	CASRKSRRAEREFF	TGTGCCAGCAGGAAATCCCGCCGGGCGGAAAGGGAGTTCTTC
TRBJ2-7	many	TRBD1	TRBV7-9	CASSLVGGAEQYF	TGTGCCAGCAGCTTAGTAGGGGGCGCCGAGCAGTACTTC
TRBJ2-5	many	NA	TRBV28	CASSLSVGSDAEETQYF	TGTGCCAGCAGTCTCTCAGTAGGATCGGACGCTGAGGAGACCCAGTACTTC
TRBJ2-2	many	NA	TRBV28	CASTRGDRETGELFF	TGTGCCAGCACGCGGGGGGACAGGGAGACCGGGGAGCTGTTTTTT
TRBJ2-1	many	TRBD2	TRBV4-2	CASSQDWLAGASNEQFF	TGTGCCAGCAGCCAAGATTGGCTAGCGGGAGCTAGCAATGAGCAGTTCTTC
TRBJ2-7	NA	TRBD2	TRBV11-2	CASTLGLGLYEQYF	TGTGCCAGCACCCTAGGACTGGGACTATACGAGCAGTACTTC
TRBJ2-5	many	NA	TRBV10-3	CAISRNQETQYF	TGTGCCATCAGTCGGAACCAAGAGACCCAGTACTTC
TRBJ2-5	many	NA	TRBV10-3	CAISGTDQETQYF	TGTGCCATCAGTGGGACAGACCAAGAGACCCAGTACTTC
TRBJ1-2	few	NA	TRBV20-1	CSAELGHNPNYGYTF	TGCAGTGCTGAACTAGGACACAACCCAAACTATGGCTACACCTTC
TRBJ2-3	many	TRBD1	TRBV5-1	CASSTRQGTADTQYF	TGCGCCAGCAGCACTCGACAGGGGACGGCAGATACGCAGTATTTT
TRBJ1-5	many	TRBD1	TRBV27	CASRQITGGRQPQHF	TGTGCCAGCAGACAAATTACAGGGGGGAGACAGCCCCAGCATTTT
TRBJ2-3	many	NA	TRBV28	CASNYPGSTDTQYF	TGTGCCAGCAATTACCCCGGGAGCACAGATACGCAGTATTTT
TRBJ2-3	few	TRBD1	TRBV29-1	CSALKTGTGDWDTQYF	TGCAGCGCCTTAAAAACCGGGACAGGGGATTGGGATACGCAGTATTTT
TRBJ2-3	many	TRBD1	TRBV11-2	CASTVRGPYDLNDIDTQYF	TGTGCCAGCACCGTAAGGGGGCCATACGATTTGAACGACATAGATACGCAGTATTTT
TRBJ2-2	NA	TRBD1	TRBV19	CASTPRTGWTGELFF	TGTGCCAGTACCCCGCGGACAGGGTGGACCGGGGAGCTGTTTTTT
TRBJ2-4	many	NA	TRBV6-1	CASSVGESKNIQYF	TGTGCCAGCAGTGTGGGGGAATCCAAAAACATTCAGTACTTC
TRBJ1-3	many	NA	TRBV5-6	CASSLERYSGNTIYF	TGTGCCAGCAGCTTGGAGCGGTACTCTGGAAACACCATATATTTT
TRBJ1-1	NA	NA	TRBV20-1	CSARDSGEATEAFF	TGCAGTGCTAGAGATTCAGGGGAGGCCACTGAAGCTTTCTTT
TRBJ2-3	many	NA	TRBV7-9	CASSVVRTTTDTQYF	TGTGCCAGCAGCGTCGTGAGGACTACCACAGATACGCAGTATTTT